The table lists the clone carrying this TCR beta chain with many counts. The target antigen is unknown. The CDR3 length is 15 residues. The ends were cut back, 0 bases at V and 8 bases at J, with 18 bases in the middle. Germline loops: CDR1 DFQATT, CDR2 SNEGSKA (reference sequence). Amplification of ligated cDNA took four PCR rounds with SP2 and nested alpha and beta constant primers. TCRdb processed the UMI-ligation and nested PCR reads anew with MiXCR; each CDR3 protein has one entry. This table has about 25,000 distinct CDR3 sequences, roughly 5.5% appearing once. The data stem from a study of naive and memory T cell subsets. Notes on the study in general: This RNA-based method may be sensitive to activation-related transcript changes.

The library had UMIs added by 3' ligation of an oligonucleotide to TCR cDNA. RNA was extracted from 2 to 3 ml of whole blood of healthy adults. Cells were not sorted; total RNA input targeted about 1 to 1000 ng. The receptor's source is an adult in good health. The chain has TRBV20-1 and TRBJ2-3; possibly TRBD1 for D (6 bases). Sequenced input: blood. CDR3 region: CSARDGDTATRTQYF. The CDR3 DNA is TGCAGTGCTAGAGATGGGGACACCGCGACGCGTACGCAGTATTTT.